This TCR beta chain was sequenced in a study of memory CD4+ T cells and cytomegalovirus serostatus. Whole-study context: Healthy Belgian adult donors included several CMV-positive and some 24 CMV-negative people. Study outcomes and limitations: Median bootstrapped AUC for CMV status was roughly 0.95 originally, around 0.91 US-trained.

Single viable CD3+CD4+CD8-CD45RO+ cells were sorted as the memory CD4+ T cells. After thawing, CD4+ T cells were positively selected. V lost 6 bases to trimming and J lost 2 bases, with 16 bases between them. Germline loops: CDR1 MDHEN, CDR2 SYDVKM. This CDR3 spans 16 amino acids. Assay used: immunoSEQ multiplex PCR; TCRdb lists only in-frame clones, some missing. This sample yields roughly 60,000 clones, of which 77% are seen a single time; about 1% belongs to the top ten. On this clone: Antigen: not known.

This receptor was taken from an adult in good health and CMV-seronegative. What was sequenced was memory CD4+ T cells from blood. The J gene is TRBJ1-4, the V gene TRBV28; D perhaps matches TRBD1 (6 bases). CDR3 sequence (DNA): TGTGCCAGCAGCTCAGGGGCACAGGGTACTAATGAAAAACTGTTTTTT. Its translation is CASSSGAQGTNEKLFF.